The entry that follows covers one T cell receptor (beta chain) sequence. Its specificity is not known. This record belongs to a study of CXCR3-negative and CXCR3-positive naive CD8 T cells. Study details: Each library gave roughly 1.5 +/- 0.3 million of around 140 million TRB reads.

UMI-labeled 5' RACE TRB cDNA libraries were prepared from the cells. TCRdb derives one entry per CDR3 protein from the 5' RACE reads, leaving out DNA. In total, the table holds 80,000 to 95,000 distinct CDR3 sequences. Study-wide points: TRB CDR3s were more hydrophobic in CXCR3-positive than in CXCR3-negative naive cells. Comparably high diversity marked both naive subsets, whereas memory CD8+ cells had much lower diversity. TRBV-TRBJ usage matched between naive CXCR3-negative and CXCR3-positive cells but not between memory cells.

CDR3 length: 12 amino acids. Germline V gene data show CDR1 as SQVTM and CDR2 as ANQGSEA. The sequence was obtained from a human donor in good health. Some clones in this sample may be carry-over from other donors' samples. The gene calls are TRBV29-1 and TRBJ2-2; the TCRdb D gene call, TRBD1, has no DNA to confirm it. The specimen sequenced was naive CXCR3- CD8+ T cells from blood. The sample's subset: CD45RO-CCR7+CD27+CD95- naive CD8+ T cells lacking CXCR3 (TNR3-). This chain's CDR3 is CSVTGVAGELFF.